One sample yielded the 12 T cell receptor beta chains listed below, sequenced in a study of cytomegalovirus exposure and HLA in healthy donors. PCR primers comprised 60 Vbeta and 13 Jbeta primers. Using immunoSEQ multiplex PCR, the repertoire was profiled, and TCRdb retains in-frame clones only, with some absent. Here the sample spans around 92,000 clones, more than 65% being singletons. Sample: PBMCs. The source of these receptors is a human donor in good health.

CDR3 DNA sequence: TGTGCTAGTGGTTTGCCGCGAAAGACAGGGGTTGCTGTCCATGAGCAGTTCTTC. It yields the protein CASGLPRKTGVAVHEQFF. J is TRBJ2-1 and V is TRBV12-5; TRBD1 agrees at 8 bases. V dropped 2 bases and J dropped 8; count of bases not matched to a gene: 17. This CDR3 region has 18 residues. Looked up from germline, CDR1 is LGHNT and CDR2 is FRNRAP.

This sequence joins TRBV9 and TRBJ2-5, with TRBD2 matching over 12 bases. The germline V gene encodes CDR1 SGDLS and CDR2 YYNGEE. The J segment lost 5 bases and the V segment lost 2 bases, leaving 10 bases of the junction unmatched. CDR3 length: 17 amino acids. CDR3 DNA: TGTGCCAGCAGCGTGAGCCCGGGACTAGCGGGCCGGGAGACCCAGTACTTC. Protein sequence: CASSVSPGLAGRETQYF.

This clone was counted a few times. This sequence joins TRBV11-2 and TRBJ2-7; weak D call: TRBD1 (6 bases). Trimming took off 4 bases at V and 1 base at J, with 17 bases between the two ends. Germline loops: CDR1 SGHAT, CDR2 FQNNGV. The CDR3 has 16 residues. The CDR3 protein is CASSSGAGVVSYEQYF. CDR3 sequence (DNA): TGTGCCAGCAGCTCAGGGGCTGGGGTTGTGTCCTACGAGCAGTACTTC.

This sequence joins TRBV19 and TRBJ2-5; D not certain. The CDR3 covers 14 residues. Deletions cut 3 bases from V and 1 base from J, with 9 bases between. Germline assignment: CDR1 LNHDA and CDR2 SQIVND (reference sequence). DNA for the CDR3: TGTGCCAGTAGTATTGCAGGTCTCCAAGAGACCCAGTACTTC. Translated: CASSIAGLQETQYF.

CDR3 in DNA: TGTGCCAGCAGTGTTGAGGAGTTTTTCAATGAGCAGTTCTTC. Its translation: CASSVEEFFNEQFF. V usage is TRBV6-1 and J usage is TRBJ2-1; D not certain. Germline V gene data show CDR1 as MNHNS and CDR2 as SASEGT. CDR3 size: 14 residues. V was clipped by 4 bases and J by 6 bases, with 13 bases between them.

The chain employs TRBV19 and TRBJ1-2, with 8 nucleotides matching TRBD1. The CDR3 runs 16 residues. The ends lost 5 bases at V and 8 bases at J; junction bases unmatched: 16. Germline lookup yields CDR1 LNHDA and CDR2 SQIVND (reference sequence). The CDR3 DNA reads TGTGCCAGTAGTCCGGGGGGAGGACAGGGAAGGAGCGGCTACACCTTC. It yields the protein CASSPGGGQGRSGYTF. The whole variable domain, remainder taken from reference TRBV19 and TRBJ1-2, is DGGITQSPKYLFRKEGQNVTLSCEQNLNHDAMYWYRQDPGQGLRLIYYSQIVNDFQKGDIAEGYSVSREKKESFPLTVTSAQKNPTAFYLCASSPGGGQGRSGYTFGSGTRLTVV.

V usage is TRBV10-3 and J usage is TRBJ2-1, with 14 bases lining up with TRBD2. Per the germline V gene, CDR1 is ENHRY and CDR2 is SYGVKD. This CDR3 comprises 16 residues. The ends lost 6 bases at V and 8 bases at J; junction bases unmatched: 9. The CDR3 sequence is CAIRGTSGSKGDEQFF. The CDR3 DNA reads TGTGCCATCAGAGGGACTAGCGGGAGCAAAGGGGATGAGCAGTTCTTC.

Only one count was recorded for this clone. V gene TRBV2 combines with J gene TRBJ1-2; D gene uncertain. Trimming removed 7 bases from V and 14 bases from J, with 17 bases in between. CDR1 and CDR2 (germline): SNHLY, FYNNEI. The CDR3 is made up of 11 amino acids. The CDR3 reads CASIANYGLTF. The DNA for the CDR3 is TGTGCCAGCATTGCCAACTATGGTTTAACCTTC.

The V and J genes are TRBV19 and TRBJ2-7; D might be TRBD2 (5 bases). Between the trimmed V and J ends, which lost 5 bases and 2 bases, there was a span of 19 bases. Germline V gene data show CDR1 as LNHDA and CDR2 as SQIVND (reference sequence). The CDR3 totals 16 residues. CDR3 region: CASSAQGGSYPYEQYF. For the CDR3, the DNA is TGTGCCAGTAGTGCCCAAGGCGGGTCGTATCCCTACGAGCAGTACTTC.

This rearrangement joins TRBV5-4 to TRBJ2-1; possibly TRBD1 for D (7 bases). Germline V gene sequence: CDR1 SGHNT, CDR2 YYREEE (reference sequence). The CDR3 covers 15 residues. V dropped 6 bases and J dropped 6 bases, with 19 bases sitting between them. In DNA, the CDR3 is TGTGCCAGCAACGGAGGGGGCAGGAGTTCCAATGAGCAGTTCTTC. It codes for CASNGGGRSSNEQFF.

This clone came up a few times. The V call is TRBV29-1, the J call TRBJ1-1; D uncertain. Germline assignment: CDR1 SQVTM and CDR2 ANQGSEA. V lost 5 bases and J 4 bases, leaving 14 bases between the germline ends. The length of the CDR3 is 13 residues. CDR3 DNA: TGCAGCGTTAGATTGCTTTCGGGCACTGAAGCTTTCTTT. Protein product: CSVRLLSGTEAFF. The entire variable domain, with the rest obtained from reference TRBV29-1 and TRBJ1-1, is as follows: SAVISQKPSRDICQRGTSLTIQCQVDSQVTMMFWYRQQPGQSLTLIATANQGSEATYESGFVIDKFPISRPNLTFSTLTVSNMSPEDSSIYLCSVRLLSGTEAFFGQGTRLTVV.

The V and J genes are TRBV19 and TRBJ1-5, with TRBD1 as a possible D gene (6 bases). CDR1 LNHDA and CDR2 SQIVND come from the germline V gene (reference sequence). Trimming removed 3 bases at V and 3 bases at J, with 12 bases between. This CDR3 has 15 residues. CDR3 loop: CASSIARGINQPQHF. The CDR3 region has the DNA TGTGCCAGTAGTATCGCCAGGGGAATCAATCAGCCCCAGCATTTT.